This T cell receptor beta chain originates from a study of long-term antiretroviral therapy in people with HIV. Findings and limits, study-wide: Sampling of blood ran from about 2004 to 2018, and older ART regimens were possibly in use. Pre-ART-expanded clones dominated the repertoire at all time points.

Comments on this clone: The antigen is unknown.

Sampling of each donor yielded at least one pre-ART PBMC sample and at least two post-ART PBMC samples. Researchers report immunoSEQ v3.0 was run at survey level. The assay was immunoSEQ multiplex PCR, and TCRdb's table has in-frame clones only and misses some. The table includes more than 30,000 clones, roughly three quarters detected once. The specimen was unsorted PBMCs, collected 1.9 years after starting antiretroviral therapy. The receptor comes from a man younger than 30 with HIV.

CDR3 in amino acids: CASSNTNRNEKLFF. CDR3 sequence (DNA): TGTGCCAGCAGCAACACCAACAGGAATGAAAAACTGTTTTTT. This chain joins TRBV28 and TRBJ1-4, with D possibly being TRBD1 (5 bases). With 6 bases removed from V and 5 bases from J, the gap between germline ends came to 13 bases. The CDR3 loop spans 14 amino acids. Germline-derived CDR1 and CDR2 are MDHEN and SYDVKM.